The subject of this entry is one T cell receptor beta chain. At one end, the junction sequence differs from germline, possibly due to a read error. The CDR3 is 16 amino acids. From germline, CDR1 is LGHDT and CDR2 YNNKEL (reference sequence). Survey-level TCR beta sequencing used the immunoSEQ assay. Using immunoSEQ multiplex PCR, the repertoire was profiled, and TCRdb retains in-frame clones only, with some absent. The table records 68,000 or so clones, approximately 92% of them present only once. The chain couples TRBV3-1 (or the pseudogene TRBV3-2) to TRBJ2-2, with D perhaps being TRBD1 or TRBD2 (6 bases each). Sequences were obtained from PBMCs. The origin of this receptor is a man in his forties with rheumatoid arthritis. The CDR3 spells CASSRGGQGSTWELFF. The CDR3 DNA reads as TGTGCCAGCAGCCGAGGGGGGCAGGGCAGCACCTGGGAGCTGTTTTTT.